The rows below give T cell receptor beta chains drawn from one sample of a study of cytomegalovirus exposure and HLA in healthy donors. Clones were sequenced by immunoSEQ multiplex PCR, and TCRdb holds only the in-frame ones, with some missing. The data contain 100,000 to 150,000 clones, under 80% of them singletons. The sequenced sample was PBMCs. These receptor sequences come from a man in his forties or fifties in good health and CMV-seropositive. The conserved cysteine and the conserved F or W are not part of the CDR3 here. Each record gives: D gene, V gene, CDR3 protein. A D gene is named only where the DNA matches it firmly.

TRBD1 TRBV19 ASSMRDRGNTEAF
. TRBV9 ASSVVGAGQTDTQY
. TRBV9 ASSVEGAAGQETQY
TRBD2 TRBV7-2 ASSLAVGGRREYEQY
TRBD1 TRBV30 AQGQGGTDTQY
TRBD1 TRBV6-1 ASSGWDSNSPLH
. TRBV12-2 ASRFLPGLAGRKSYEQY
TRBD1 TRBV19 ASTAGQGRDGYT
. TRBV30 AWHPGGVETQY
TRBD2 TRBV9 ASSPRGGTRTGELF
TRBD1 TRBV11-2 ASSLGTRDREETQY
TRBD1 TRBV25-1 ASSTGTGRLNTEAF
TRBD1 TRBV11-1 ASSSDGTGVSSTDTQY
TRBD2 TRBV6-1 ASSEVLAVESYEQY
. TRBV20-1 SARSGTEAF
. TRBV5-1 ASSPSTGSNQPQH
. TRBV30 AWSVWPGEYT
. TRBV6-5 ASSYSRARAADTQY
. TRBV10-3 AIRTGRGDEQY